This T cell receptor beta chain was observed in a study of blood T cells in healthy people across ages. Study observations and caveats: Conclusively comparing naive with antigen-experienced cells was impossible with unsorted PBMCs.

Trimming removed 4 bases from V and 5 bases from J, with 6 bases in between. The CDR3 is made up of 11 amino acids. CDR1 is MNHEY, CDR2 SVGEGT, per germline. Concerning this clonotype: As yet, its antigen is unknown.

Total RNA amounts of at least 6 micrograms were extracted per sample. A sample-barcoded 5' primer and a J-beta primer mix were used in a second PCR of about 6 to 12 cycles. The study obtained at least 3 million CDR3-containing paired-end reads from every sample. A single record per CDR3 protein comes from TCRdb applying MiXCR to the 5' RACE reads. The repertoire consists of hundreds of thousands of distinct CDR3 sequences, with around 41% occurring once and the leading ten covering around 30%. This sequence originates from a man older than 75 in good health. The rearrangement links TRBV6-2 or TRBV6-3 to TRBJ2-7; D unclear. Sequenced input: blood. This chain's CDR3 is CASSSFDEQYF. In DNA form, the CDR3 reads TGTGCCAGCAGTTCGTTCGACGAGCAGTACTTC.